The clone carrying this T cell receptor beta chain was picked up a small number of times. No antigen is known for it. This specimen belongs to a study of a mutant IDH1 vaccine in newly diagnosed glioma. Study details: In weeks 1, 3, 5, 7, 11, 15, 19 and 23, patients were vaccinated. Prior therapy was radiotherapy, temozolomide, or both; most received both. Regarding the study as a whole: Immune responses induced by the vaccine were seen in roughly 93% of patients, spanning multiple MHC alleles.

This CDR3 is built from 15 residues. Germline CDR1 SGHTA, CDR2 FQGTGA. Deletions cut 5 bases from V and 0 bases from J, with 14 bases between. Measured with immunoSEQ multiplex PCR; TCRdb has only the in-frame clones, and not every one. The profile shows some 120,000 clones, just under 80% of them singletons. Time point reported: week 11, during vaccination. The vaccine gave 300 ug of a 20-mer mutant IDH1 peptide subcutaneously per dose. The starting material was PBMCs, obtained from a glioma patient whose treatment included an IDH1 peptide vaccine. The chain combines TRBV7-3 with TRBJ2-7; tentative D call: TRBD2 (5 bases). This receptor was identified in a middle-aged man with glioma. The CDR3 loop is CASSNTSSFSYEQYF. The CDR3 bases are TGTGCCAGCAGCAATACTTCTAGCTTCTCCTACGAGCAGTACTTC.